Following are 2 T cell receptor beta chains from one sample sequenced in a study of CD8 T cells in ankylosing spondylitis. MiXCR was run by TCRdb on the 5' RACE reads, yielding one entry per CDR3 protein. The sample includes 45,000 to 65,000 distinct CDR3 sequences, around 7.4% seen only once; the top ten take around 7.8%. Sequenced sample: blood, either unsorted or a sorted T cell fraction (not recorded which). These receptors were obtained from a female donor with ankylosing spondylitis or in good health (not recorded which).

The rearrangement uses TRBV20-1 and TRBJ1-4, with 7 bases aligning to TRBD1. The length of the CDR3 is 19 residues. Germline values: CDR1 DFQATT, CDR2 SNEGSKA (reference sequence). The CDR3 sequence: CWARAPGTGVLATNEKLFF. CDR3 DNA sequence: TGCTGGGCTAGGGCTCCGGGAACAGGGGTCCTTGCAACTAATGAAAAACTGTTTTTT.

This clonotype was counted only a few times. The J gene is TRBJ2-1, the V gene TRBV7-9; perhaps TRBD2 as D (6 bases). Trimming took off 3 bases at V and 0 bases at J, with 9 bases between the two ends. CDR1 is SEHNR, CDR2 FQNEAQ, per germline (reference sequence). The CDR3 totals 15 residues. The CDR3 DNA is TGTGCCAGCAGCTTCGGGACTGTCTCCTACAATGAGCAGTTCTTC. Amino acid sequence: CASSFGTVSYNEQFF.